This T cell receptor beta chain came from a study of blood T cell repertoires in COVID-19. Study background: The samples span acute and convalescent COVID-19 from the United States, Italy and Spain.

Original processing notes: Reference gene primer amplification gave estimated nucleated cell counts. Clones were read by immunoSEQ multiplex PCR, and TCRdb kept only the in-frame ones, dropping some. V and J calls and clone size are those listed in that table; D and trimming were worked out from the DNA. The data contain around 220,000 clones, roughly 84% of them seen just once; the ten biggest clones take up approximately 6.6%. Germline-derived CDR1 and CDR2 are DFQATT and SNEGSKA (reference sequence). Trimming at V came to 3 bases and at J to 2 bases, leaving 4 bases not matched to a gene. This CDR3 region has 15 residues.

This receptor was obtained from a woman aged 40 to 49 who had recovered from COVID-19. The rearrangement joins TRBV20-1 to TRBJ2-4; 10 bases are a match to TRBD2. Material for sequencing was PBMCs or T cells enriched from blood (not recorded which). The CDR3 region has the DNA TGCAGTGCTAGTGTTAGCGGGAGGACCAAAAACATTCAGTACTTC. It encodes CSASVSGRTKNIQYF.